This T cell receptor beta chain was recorded in a study of blood T cell repertoires in COVID-19. Authors' methods: Reference gene primer amplification in the assay estimated nucleated cell counts. Sequencing was performed with immunoSEQ multiplex PCR; in TCRdb, only in-frame clones are kept and a portion is missing. V and J calls and clone size come straight from that table; D and trimming were deduced from the DNA. The data contain 55,000 to 90,000 clones, around 85% of them seen just once; the ten biggest clones take up around 40%. V lost 0 bases, J lost 0 bases, and 6 bases stayed unmatched. CDR1 and CDR2 (germline): LGHDT, YNNKEL (reference sequence). The CDR3 covers 17 residues.

V and J are TRBV3-1 (or the pseudogene TRBV3-2) and TRBJ2-7; TRBD2 aligns across 9 bases. This receptor was taken from an elderly woman with active or convalescent COVID-19. Sequenced: peripheral blood. The CDR3 region has the DNA TGTGCCAGCAGCCAAGAAATAGCGGGGGCGTTCTCCTACGAGCAGTACTTC. The encoded protein is CASSQEIAGAFSYEQYF.